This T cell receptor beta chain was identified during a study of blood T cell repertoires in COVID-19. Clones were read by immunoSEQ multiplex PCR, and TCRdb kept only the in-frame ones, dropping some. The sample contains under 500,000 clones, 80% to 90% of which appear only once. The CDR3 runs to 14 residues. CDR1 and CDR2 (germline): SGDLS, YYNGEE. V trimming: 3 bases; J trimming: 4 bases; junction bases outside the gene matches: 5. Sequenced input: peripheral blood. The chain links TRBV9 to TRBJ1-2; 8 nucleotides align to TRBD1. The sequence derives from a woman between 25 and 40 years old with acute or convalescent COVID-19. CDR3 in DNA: TGTGCCAGCAGCGGGGAGGGGACAGGCTATGGCTACACCTTC. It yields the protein CASSGEGTGYGYTF.